This entry lists 9 T cell receptor beta chains sequenced from one sample in a study of identical twins. TCRdb called the 5' RACE reads again in MiXCR, with one record for every CDR3 protein. The profile shows around 340,000 distinct CDR3 sequences, 8.5% to 10% of them singletons. Sequencing used naive T cells sorted from blood. These receptors came from a woman aged 50 to 65 in good health.

The sample holds a few counts of this clonotype. The rearrangement links TRBV5-1 to TRBJ1-2, with TRBD1 identical over 9 bases. The CDR3 is 16 amino acids. The J segment lost 7 bases and the V segment lost 0 bases, leaving 10 bases of the junction unmatched. The germline gives CDR1 SGHRS, CDR2 YFSETQ. In DNA form, the CDR3 reads TGCGCCAGCAGCTTGGCCCTGTCGGGACAGGGTGTTGGCTACACCTTC. Its translation is CASSLALSGQGVGYTF.

Ten or more counts support this clonotype. This chain joins TRBV3-1 and TRBJ2-2, with D unclear. V was cut by 1 base and J by 3 bases, with 6 bases left in between. Germline CDR1 and CDR2: LGHDT and YNNKEL (reference sequence). The CDR3 is made up of 14 amino acids. CDR3 protein: CASSQAIHTGELFF. CDR3 nucleotides: TGTGCCAGCAGCCAAGCAATCCACACCGGGGAGCTGTTTTTT.

In its sample, this clonotype was seen a few times. The chain carries TRBV2 and TRBJ2-1; maybe TRBD2 (6 bases). Trimming removed 10 bases from V and 1 base from J, with 14 bases in between. Germline V gene lookup returns CDR1 SNHLY and CDR2 FYNNEI. The CDR3 runs 14 residues. CDR3 DNA sequence: TGTGCCAACACCCGGGACTGGTCCTACAATGAGCAGTTCTTC. Translated: CANTRDWSYNEQFF.

In this sample, this clonotype turned up a few times. V gene TRBV13 combines with J gene TRBJ2-1; 8 nucleotides align to TRBD2. The germline V gene has CDR1 PRHDT and CDR2 FYEKMQ (reference sequence). The CDR3 contains 14 residues. The V and J ends lost 9 bases and 5 bases, in that order; junction bases with no gene match: 9. The CDR3: CASRISGSNNEQFF. In nucleotides, the CDR3 is TGTGCCAGTCGGATAAGCGGGAGCAACAATGAGCAGTTCTTC.

This clonotype occurred a few times. The rearrangement uses TRBV10-1 and TRBJ1-4; TRBD1 matches 8 bases. The junction had 9 bases not matched to a gene; V was cut back by 5 bases and J by 7 bases. CDR1 is WNHNN, CDR2 SYGVQD, per germline (reference sequence). This CDR3 has 15 amino acids. For the CDR3, the DNA is TGCGCCAGCAGTCCCGGACAGGGCGGAATTGAAAAACTGTTTTTT. As protein: CASSPGQGGIEKLFF.

The table lists this clonotype with a few counts. The chain carries TRBV29-1 and TRBJ2-5, with TRBD2 identical over 9 bases. The CDR3 sequence is 17 residues long. Germline lookup yields CDR1 SQVTM and CDR2 ANQGSEA. J lost 4 bases, V lost 6 bases, and 18 bases had no gene match. CDR3: CSVTGTRGGRALETQYF. DNA of the CDR3: TGCAGCGTCACAGGGACGAGGGGCGGGAGGGCCCTAGAGACCCAGTACTTC.

The chain joins TRBV5-4 to TRBJ2-5; the D gene is possibly TRBD1 (7 bases). V lost 2 bases and J lost 1, with 24 bases in between. The CDR3 has 19 amino acids. Germline lookup yields CDR1 SGHNT and CDR2 YYREEE (reference sequence). The CDR3 DNA reads TGTGCCAGCAGCTTTGGGTTGGTAGCGGCCCAGGGGGGCCAAGAGACCCAGTACTTC. Amino acids: CASSFGLVAAQGGQETQYF. Full variable domain (rest looked up from reference TRBV5-4 and TRBJ2-5): ETGVTQSPTHLIKTRGQQVTLRCSSQSGHNTVSWYQQALGQGPQFIFQYYREEENGRGNFPPRFSGLQFPNYSSELNVNALELDDSALYLCASSFGLVAAQGGQETQYFGPGTRLLVL.

This clonotype was picked up a small number of times. This chain uses TRBV4-1 with TRBJ2-2; the match to TRBD2 covers 7 bases. This CDR3 is 15 amino acids long. The V gene end was trimmed by 2 bases and the J gene end by 11 bases; junction bases not matched to a gene: 11. Per germline, CDR1 MGHRA and CDR2 YSYEKL. The CDR3 bases are TGCGCCAGCAGCCAAAGGGAGGGTTCAGCGGGCGAGCTGTTTTTT. Translated, it gives CASSQREGSAGELFF.

The table lists this clonotype with a few counts. This chain connects TRBV5-1 to TRBJ1-1; 7 bases align to TRBD1. Trimming removed 4 bases from V and 0 bases from J; junction bases left unmatched: 9. CDR1 and CDR2 from the germline V gene are SGHRS and YFSETQ. The CDR3 covers 16 residues. CDR3: CASSRMRGRMNTEAFF. In nucleotides, the CDR3 is TGCGCCAGCAGCCGCATGAGGGGGCGAATGAACACTGAAGCTTTCTTT.